These 12 T cell receptor beta chains were all obtained from the same sample, sequenced in a study of T-cell memory formation after mild COVID-19. TCRdb recomputed calls from the 5' RACE reads with MiXCR, one row per CDR3 protein. The sample shows more than 250,000 distinct CDR3 sequences, under 20% of them seen only once. The sample was PBMCs or a T cell subset sorted from them (not recorded which). These receptors all stem from a man between 18 and 29 years old who had mild COVID-19 (a few samples of this study predate the infection). Cell type and time point are not known.

This clonotype was counted at least ten times. This sequence joins TRBV10-2 and TRBJ2-4; 7 bases line up with TRBD1. Trimming took 6 bases from V and 4 from J; bases not matched to a gene: 9. CDR3 length: 15 residues. Germline CDR1 and CDR2: WSHSY and SAAADI. The CDR3 loop is CASSPGTAEKNIQYF. The CDR3 region has the DNA TGCGCCAGCAGCCCCGGGACAGCCGAAAAAAACATTCAGTACTTC.

The chain links TRBV6-5 to TRBJ2-5; either TRBD1 or TRBD2 may fit D (6 bases each). CDR1 MNHEY and CDR2 SVGAGI come from the germline V gene. Trimming took 7 bases from V and 5 from J, leaving 17 bases between them. The CDR3 totals 14 residues. The CDR3 spells CASNPTGGGETQYF. CDR3 bases: TGTGCCAGCAACCCTACCGGGGGCGGGGAGACCCAGTACTTC.

The V and J genes are TRBV28 and TRBJ1-2, with D possibly TRBD1 on 6 matching bases. Germline CDR1 MDHEN, CDR2 SYDVKM. V lost 8 bases and J lost 6, with 19 bases in between. CDR3 size: 14 residues. Written as DNA, the CDR3 is TGTGCCAGCGGCTCCTGGGGGGCGAAGGATGGCTACACCTTC. It translates to CASGSWGAKDGYTF.

The chain links TRBV5-1 to TRBJ1-1; maybe TRBD1 (6 bases). Trimming removed 4 bases from V and 4 bases from J, with 20 bases in between. CDR3 length: 16 amino acids. Looked up from germline, CDR1 is SGHRS and CDR2 is YFSETQ. The chain's CDR3 is CASSLTGTGSGTEAFF. Here the CDR3 DNA reads TGCGCCAGCAGCCTCACCGGAACAGGGTCCGGCACTGAAGCTTTCTTT. Full variable domain (missing parts from reference TRBV5-1 and TRBJ1-1): KAGVTQTPRYLIKTRGQQVTLSCSPISGHRSVSWYQQTPGQGLQFLFEYFSETQRNKGNFPGRFSGRQFSNSRSEMNVSTLELGDSALYLCASSLTGTGSGTEAFFGQGTRLTVV.

This clonotype was recorded a few times. V is TRBV29-1 and J is TRBJ1-2; D is ambiguous. V lost 0 bases to trimming and J lost 1 base, with 6 bases between them. The CDR3 is 13 residues long. The germline CDR1 and CDR2 sequences are SQVTM and ANQGSEA. This CDR3 reads CSVEDMDNYGYTF. CDR3 DNA: TGCAGCGTTGAAGATATGGATAACTATGGCTACACCTTC. The whole variable domain, remainder taken from reference TRBV29-1 and TRBJ1-2, is SAVISQKPSRDICQRGTSLTIQCQVDSQVTMMFWYRQQPGQSLTLIATANQGSEATYESGFVIDKFPISRPNLTFSTLTVSNMSPEDSSIYLCSVEDMDNYGYTFGSGTRLTVV.

The CDR3 sequence is CSVGGGQGNEKLFF. CDR3 nucleotides: TGCAGCGTCGGAGGGGGACAGGGAAATGAAAAACTGTTTTTT. The V call is TRBV29-1, the J call TRBJ1-4; 9 bases align to TRBD1. Trimming took 6 bases from V and 5 from J; bases not matched to a gene: 7. Germline CDR1 is SQVTM and CDR2 is ANQGSEA. The CDR3 extends over 14 amino acids.

This clonotype turned up a few times. The chain uses TRBV29-1 and TRBJ2-3; D uncertain. Germline CDR1 and CDR2: SQVTM and ANQGSEA. This CDR3 comprises 12 residues. V was pared by 3 bases and J by 0 bases, with 4 bases between. This CDR3 reads CSVEDSTDTQYF. CDR3 DNA: TGCAGCGTTGAGGATAGCACAGATACGCAGTATTTT.

There are a few counts of this clonotype. The gene calls are TRBV6-6 and TRBJ1-2; TRBD1 matches at 7 bases. V gave up 7 bases and J gave up 2 bases; unmatched junction bases: 4. The CDR3 runs to 13 residues. Looked up from germline, CDR1 is MNHNY and CDR2 is SVGAGI (reference sequence). Here the CDR3 reads CASNRGLNYGYTF. The DNA of the CDR3 is TGTGCCAGCAACAGGGGACTCAACTATGGCTACACCTTC.

This clonotype came up a few times. The V call is TRBV4-1, the J call TRBJ2-5, with TRBD2 matching over 9 bases. The V and J ends lost 0 bases and 6 bases, in that order; junction bases with no gene match: 2. CDR3 length: 14 amino acids. Looked up from germline, CDR1 is MGHRA and CDR2 is YSYEKL. CDR3 bases: TGCGCCAGCAGCCAAGACAGCGGGGGGAAGACCCAGTACTTC. Residues: CASSQDSGGKTQYF.

The sample holds a few counts of this clonotype. The chain links TRBV3-1 to TRBJ2-3; D gene uncertain. Trimming shortened V by 0 bases and J by 2 bases, and 21 bases separated the two germline ends. Germline CDR1 reads LGHDT; CDR2 reads YNNKEL (reference sequence). The CDR3 is made up of 19 amino acids. CDR3 amino acids: CASSQDWLQKVLATDTQYF. The CDR3 DNA is TGTGCCAGCAGCCAAGATTGGCTACAGAAAGTACTCGCCACAGATACGCAGTATTTT.

The chain joins TRBV4-1 to TRBJ2-5, with 7 bases identical to TRBD1. Germline CDR1 MGHRA, CDR2 YSYEKL. The V segment lost 4 bases and the J segment 5 bases; nucleotides outside the gene matches: 13. The CDR3 totals 16 residues. The CDR3 nucleotides read TGCGCCAGCAGCCGCCGGGACAGCCTCTTCTGGGAGACCCAGTACTTC. This encodes CASSRRDSLFWETQYF.

CDR3 nucleotide sequence: TGCGCCAGCAGCTTTGACAGGGCGACAACTGAAGCTTTCTTT. Its translation: CASSFDRATTEAFF. The chain uses TRBV5-1 and TRBJ1-1; 7 bases agree with TRBD1. Germline CDR1 and CDR2: SGHRS and YFSETQ. J lost 5 bases, V lost 2 bases, and 6 bases had no gene match. The length of the CDR3 is 14 residues.